This record covers a single TCR beta chain. This specimen comes from a study of PD-L1 blockade in urothelial cancer. Overall study: Atezolizumab, begun by patients around 2014, was given at 1,200 mg intravenously every 3 weeks. Once treatment had started, blood was analyzed at 3 weeks (second dose) and again at 6 weeks.

The CDR3 length is 14 residues. Trimming cost V 5 bases and J 5 bases, with 14 bases left between them. The V gene's germline CDR1 is MDHEN and CDR2 SYDVKM. Documented time point: peripheral blood 6 weeks after treatment start. Only in-frame clones appear in the TCRdb table, and some are missing; sequencing was by immunoSEQ multiplex PCR. The sample lists under 85,000 clones, less than 95% occurring once. The sequencing here drew on PBMCs, taken around atezolizumab (anti-PD-L1) treatment. This clonotype was obtained from a woman aged 80 or over with urothelial cancer. V is TRBV28 and J is TRBJ2-3; no clear D. The CDR3 nucleotides read TGTGCCAGCAGTAGTACCCTCCGGTTAGATACGCAGTATTTT. It translates to CASSSTLRLDTQYF.